This T cell receptor (beta chain) is drawn from a study of CD4 T cells in relation to SARS-CoV-2 and coronaviruses (TCRdb year 2021). As for the study more broadly: The ViraFEST assay cultured PBMCs with antigen for under 13 days, then sequenced TCR beta CDR3s to find antigen-specific clonal expansions. The Adaptive Biotechnologies TCR-sequencing kit was used to sequence samples from a few pre-COVID donors and the naive versus memory experiments, while other data came from Illumina-based sequencing. Across all 12 patients in the full convalescent cohort, ages ranged from about 21 to 80 years, with a median of 38. HLA restriction was mapped for shared crossreactive spike epitopes using patient-derived lymphoblastoid cell lines. A different, Illumina-based TCR-beta assay was used to sequence expansion assays from other donors in the study. At the level of individual TCR clonotypes, the study measured memory CD4+ T cell crossreactivity between SARS-CoV-2 spike protein and common cold coronavirus spike proteins. Among the approximately 12 convalescent patients, 8 males and 4 females were included, and two of the subjects were Hispanic.

Including the terminal cysteine and phenylalanine, the CDR3 comprises 15 residues. Just CDR3 DNA is preserved here, 45 bases in frame from base 1. Clipping removes 1 base from V and 4 bases from J, with 7 as the unmatched junction base count. From a lookup of the germline V gene, CDR1 and CDR2 are SGHRS and YFSETQ. The paper as a whole reports these results and caveats: Naive versus memory sequencing indicated the assay detects memory recall responses rather than primary responses primed during culture. Crossreactivity analysis centred on spike protein, so crossreactivity against other viral proteins was not assessed. Memory CD4+ clonotypes crossrecognizing SARS-CoV-2 and at least one common cold coronavirus spike were found in around 71% of donors. Significantly weaker SARS-CoV-2-driven expansion was shown by crossreactive clones than by monoreactive clones, consistent with antigenic imprinting. The study was constrained by small numbers of patients and of tested TCRs. Pre-pandemic and post-infection samples were not both contributed by any donor, so tracing of the source of pre-existing responses was limited.

Naive and memory CD4+ T cells were separated from cryopreserved PBMCs by first enriching for CD4 and then performing EasySep naive CD4+ T cell enrichment. Sorted naive or memory CD4+ T cells (approximately 10^5) were grown at a 1:1 ratio with T cell-depleted PBMCs and CEF peptides for 9 to 11 days. In general, every peptide culture condition was set up in three replicate wells. Ficoll-Paque PLUS gradient centrifugation was used to isolate PBMCs from either whole blood or leukapheresis product. PBMCs were either cryopreserved at -140°C or used fresh in the expansion assay. The QIAamp Micro DNA Kit was used to extract genomic DNA from the CD4+ T cells. Of note for this clone: Its recognized antigen is unknown. No much larger clonotype is one base removed from it; base qualities were not supplied.

Survey-level immunoSEQ TCR-beta sequencing was performed on DNA from CEF-cultured naive and memory CD4+ T cells. Concerning the study's data processing: During preprocessing, nonproductive sequences were removed, as were CDR3s that did not start with C, did not end with F or W, or were shorter than 7 amino acids. The MANAFEST web app identified antigen-specific clonotypes based on expansion compared with the reference and other culture wells. A clone counted as positive if significantly expanded in 2 of 3 replicate wells versus the reference culture at FDR below 0.05. For a clone to be considered positive, significant expansion relative to all other tandem wells and an odds ratio above 5 were also required. Cultured and uncultured naive and memory CD4+ repertoires were searched for previously identified spike- and CEF-reactive CDR3s. After three terminal residues were trimmed from each end, CDR3 homology was quantified as pairwise Levenshtein distance using the stringdist R package. This is the immuneACCESS table as TCRdb keeps it, with only in-frame sequences that have V and J called. A part of the clones is gone; compared with another copy, unresolved V genes explain less than half, and the rest is unexplained. V, J and clone size are taken as reported in that table, and D and trimming were inferred from the DNA itself. This sample comprises over 35,000 clones, around four fifths of them detected only once. The ten biggest clones cover 20% of the sample.

The sequencing sample was made of memory CD4+ T cells from PBMCs, cultured in vitro. Taken with the paper, the label for cell subset or site translates to: memory (non-naive) CD4+ T cells. The chain employs TRBV5-1 and TRBJ2-5, and 7 bases in between align with TRBD2. The clonotype originates from an adult with COVID-19. The bases are TGCGCCAGCAGCTTGATCATGGGGAGGGGAGAGACCCAGTACTTC. Protein translation: CASSLIMGRGETQYF.